Listed here is a single TCR beta chain. The antigen remains unidentified. The PCR had 60 Vbeta and 13 Jbeta primers. Here immunoSEQ multiplex PCR was the method, and the copy in TCRdb shows in-frame clones only, minus some. The sample lists 160,000 or so clones; over 75% were seen once. The germline V gene encodes CDR1 SNHLY and CDR2 FYNNEI. The CDR3 consists of 14 residues. V was shortened by 4 bases and J by 5 bases, with 11 bases between the two germline ends. The record originates from a study of cytomegalovirus exposure and HLA in healthy donors. Study details: Among the 400 or so donors who were genotyped, about 86% fell in the genetic ancestry cluster that is associated with self-reported Caucasian donors. General observations from the study: Within a later analysis, the majority of CMV-associated TCR beta chains appeared HLA-restricted. Roughly uniform depth of sequencing across donors was assumed in presence/absence analyses.

The V and J genes are TRBV2 and TRBJ1-4; D perhaps matches TRBD1 (6 bases). This TCR was sampled from a woman aged 30 to 39 in good health and CMV-seronegative. What was sequenced was PBMCs. As DNA, the CDR3 is TGTGCCAGCAGTGTTGACAGGCACAATGAAAAACTGTTTTTT. Translated: CASSVDRHNEKLFF.